This T cell receptor beta chain was retrieved from a study of blood T cells in healthy people across ages. Study findings and constraints: Possibly, changes in expanded clonotypes were confounded because donor CMV status was unknown. Naive and antigen-experienced cells were not separated, limiting conclusive comparison.

The table lists this clonotype with a few counts. Antigen unknown. Total RNA was isolated from each sample in quantities of at least 6 micrograms. The authors ran a second PCR of 7 to 11 cycles using a sample-barcoded 5' primer and a J-beta primer mix. TCRdb passed the 5' RACE reads through MiXCR, listing each CDR3 protein once. The sample lists 800,000 to 950,000 distinct CDR3 sequences; around 46% were seen once. The V and J ends lost 1 base and 6 bases respectively, with 10 bases between them. The length of the CDR3 is 14 residues. Germline V gene lookup returns CDR1 LNHNV and CDR2 YYDKDF (reference sequence).

The TCR sequence derives from a man aged 30 to 45 in good health. The chain employs TRBV15 and TRBJ2-1; D is unresolved. Material for sequencing was blood. CDR3 region: CATSRAWASNEQFF. The CDR3 coding sequence is TGTGCCACCAGCAGAGCGTGGGCGTCCAATGAGCAGTTCTTC.